In its sample, the clone carrying this T cell receptor (beta chain) was seen a few times. Its antigen remains unidentified. The entry originates in a study of T cell repertoires in cytomegalovirus infection. Study background: Both a matching HLA type and CMV infection were indicated by public TCR beta signatures. Study-level points and caveats: Predominance within the ex vivo response was attributable to HLA-C-restricted CMV-specific TCR beta clonotypes.

TCRdb redid the calling of the reads with MiXCR, one entry per CDR3 protein. Of 300,000 to 400,000 distinct CDR3 sequences in the sample, approximately 32% were seen once. Germline trimming cut 5 bases from V and 6 bases from J; bases unmatched to any gene: 8. The CDR3 extends over 14 amino acids. Sequencing was performed on cultured PBMCs, taken from culture after CMV antigen stimulation. The receptor comes from a human donor in good health (CMV status not recorded). Some clones in this sample may be carry-over from other donors' samples. V and J are TRBV12-3 or TRBV12-4 and TRBJ2-5, with 8 bases fitting TRBD2. The CDR3 bases are TGTGCCAGCAGTCCCCGGACGGGAGGGAAGACCCAGTACTTC. It is translated as CASSPRTGGKTQYF.